A single sample is the source of the 5 T cell receptor beta chains below, sequenced in a study of blood T cell repertoires in COVID-19. Sequencing was performed with immunoSEQ multiplex PCR; in TCRdb, only in-frame clones are kept and a portion is missing. The data contain around 200,000 clones, about 80% of them singletons. Sequencing input: peripheral blood. The origin of the receptors is a woman aged 40 to 49 with active or convalescent COVID-19.

The gene calls are TRBV4-1 and TRBJ2-1; 14 nucleotides line up with TRBD2. Germline assignment: CDR1 MGHRA and CDR2 YSYEKL. V lost 1 base to trimming and J lost 4 bases; unmatched junction nucleotides: 15. The CDR3 is 21 residues long. CDR3 DNA: TGCGCCAGCAGCCAAGTACGTTTCTCGACTAGCGGGAGGGCCGTGTACAATGAGCAGTTCTTC. It specifies CASSQVRFSTSGRAVYNEQFF.

The gene calls are TRBV28 and TRBJ1-5; TRBD1 matches at 7 bases. This CDR3 spans 14 amino acids. J lost 4 bases, V lost 6 bases, and 6 bases had no gene match. CDR1 and CDR2 from the germline V gene are MDHEN and SYDVKM. The CDR3 protein is CASRPGTVNQPQHF. The CDR3 DNA reads as TGTGCCAGCAGACCCGGGACAGTAAATCAGCCCCAGCATTTT.

The gene calls are TRBV20-1 and TRBJ1-1; D gene unclear. Looked up from germline, CDR1 is DFQATT and CDR2 is SNEGSKA (reference sequence). The CDR3 extends over 14 amino acids. V lost 3 bases and J 1 base, leaving 12 bases between the germline ends. The CDR3 is CSASPSLANTEAFF. CDR3 nucleotide sequence: TGCAGTGCTAGTCCGTCTCTGGCGAACACTGAAGCTTTCTTT.

This chain links TRBV5-1 with TRBJ2-7, with 12 bases identical to TRBD1. Per the germline V gene, CDR1 is SGHRS and CDR2 is YFSETQ. Trimming cost V 3 bases and J 7 bases; bases outside gene matches: 5. The CDR3 covers 14 residues. This CDR3 is CASSWGQGAGEQYF. The CDR3 coding sequence is TGCGCCAGCAGCTGGGGACAGGGGGCTGGAGAGCAGTACTTC.

The genes are TRBV2 and TRBJ1-2; 7 nucleotides match TRBD1. J gave up 5 bases and V 2 bases, and 2 bases lay outside the gene matches. The V gene's germline CDR1 is SNHLY and CDR2 FYNNEI. The CDR3 has 13 amino acids. This chain's CDR3 is CASSETTGYGYTF. As DNA, the CDR3 is TGTGCCAGCAGTGAAACGACAGGGTATGGCTACACCTTC. The full variable domain, its missing parts supplied by reference TRBV2 and TRBJ1-2, is EPEVTQTPSHQVTQMGQEVILRCVPISNHLYFYWYRQILGQKVEFLVSFYNNEISEKSEIFDDQFSVERPDGSNFTLKIRSTKLEDSAMYFCASSETTGYGYTFGSGTRLTVV.